This TCR beta chain appears in the sequencing data of a study of T cells expressing NK-cell markers (dated by TCRdb to about 2020). About the full investigation: Eight donors provided sorted CD3+CD56+NKG2C+, CD3+CD56+NKG2C- and CD3+CD56-NKG2C+ T-cell subsets, whose TCR beta-chain repertoires were profiled. Of the eight sequenced donors, seven were found to be HCMV-seropositive and one was found to be HCMV-seronegative. Randomly selected healthy volunteers, three men and five women, were used as the eight sequenced donors. Illumina HiSeq 2000/2500, MiSeq or NextSeq was used to sequence libraries as 2 x 150 bp reads. Findings and caveats that apply to the study as a whole: Those dominant clonotypes were again the most abundant among CD3+CD56-NKG2C+ cells in a handful of donors, at roughly 28.3-65%. In six donors, the dominant CD3+CD56+NKG2C+ clonotypes ranked among the top 10 CD8+ clonotypes, making up roughly 1.0-8% of CD8+ T cells. Whether the expanded NKG2C-expressing T cell clones were specific for HCMV antigens was left unclear.

TCRdb lists the instrument as Illumina HiSeq 2000. 5'RACE template switching, by which a universal primer site and unique molecular identifiers were added, was used to make TCR beta cDNA libraries. cDNA synthesis was primed from the TCR beta constant segment, followed by two successive PCR amplification steps. Turning to the authors' computational methods: Reads were demultiplexed and grouped by UMI with MIGEC, and clonotypes were assembled and quantified with MiTCR. To exclude erroneous sequences, only TCR cDNA sequences supported by at least two reads were retained. Downstream repertoire analysis used the tcR package, and clonotypes were matched across fractions by CDR3 nucleotide sequence plus V segment. Antigen specificity was annotated against VDJdb with VDJmatch, allowing one amino acid substitution in CDR3. TCRdb reprocessed the reads, so every CDR3 protein sequence counts as one entry and DNA is not shown. The authors' filters were not applied to this entry. This sample's table has entries for about 460,000 distinct CDR3 sequences. Of the sample, roughly 1.4% falls within the top ten clones.

The cysteine opens and the phenylalanine closes a CDR3 of 14 amino acids. The entry carries no DNA sequence. Looking up the germline V gene (reference sequence) yields CDR1 DFQATT and CDR2 SNEGSKA. Points on this clonotype: The antigen it recognizes is unknown.

To determine HCMV serostatus, a commercial ELISA kit was used to detect HCMV-specific IgG in serum. Peripheral blood mononuclear cells were isolated from blood by Ficoll density gradient centrifugation. This TCR was sampled from a woman aged 45-65 years in good health. Donor details come from another sample of the same person, matched by shared clones. Recombination joined TRBV20-1 with TRBJ2-3. Material: blood T cells: a sorted CD56 or NKG2C T cell subset, CD4+ or CD8+ T cells, or bulk PBMC T cells (not recorded which). The CDR3 here reads CSARWHINTDTQYF.